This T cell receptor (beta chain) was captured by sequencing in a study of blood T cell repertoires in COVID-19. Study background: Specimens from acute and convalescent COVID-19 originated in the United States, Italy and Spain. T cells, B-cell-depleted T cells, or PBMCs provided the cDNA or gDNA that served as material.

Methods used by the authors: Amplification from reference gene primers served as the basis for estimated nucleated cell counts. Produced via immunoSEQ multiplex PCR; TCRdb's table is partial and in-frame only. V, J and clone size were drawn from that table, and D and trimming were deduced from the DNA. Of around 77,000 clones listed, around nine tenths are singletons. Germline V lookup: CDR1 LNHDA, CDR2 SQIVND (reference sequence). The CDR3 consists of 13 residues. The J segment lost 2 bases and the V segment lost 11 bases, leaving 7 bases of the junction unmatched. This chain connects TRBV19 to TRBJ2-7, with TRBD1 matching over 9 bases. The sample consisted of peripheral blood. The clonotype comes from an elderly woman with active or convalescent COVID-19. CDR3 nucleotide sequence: TGTGCCTCTGCCGGGACAGGGCCCTACGAGCAGTACTTC. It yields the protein CASAGTGPYEQYF.